These 18 T cell receptor beta chains were sequenced from one sample in a study of T-cell reconstitution after alpha-beta-depleted transplantation in children. Preparation of the TCRbeta library used unique molecular identifiers. TCRdb analysed the PCR reads with MiXCR anew, one entry per CDR3 protein. The data hold hundreds of thousands of distinct CDR3 sequences, with around a third observed a single time. Sample: PBMCs from the stem cell graft donor, taken from the stem cell graft. These receptors were obtained from a human donor who donated a stem cell graft to a child with aplastic anemia.

About this clonotype itself: Germline is not matched at one junction end, which may reflect a read error. V usage is TRBV6-1 and J usage is TRBJ1-2; possible D gene TRBD1, 5 bases. Per the germline V gene, CDR1 is MNHNS and CDR2 is SASEGT. The CDR3 has 13 amino acids. The CDR3 DNA reads as TGTCCCAGCAGTCCCCCTTCGGGGGATGGCTACACCTTC. This sequence encodes CPSSPPSGDGYTF.

This clonotype was found many times. This rearrangement joins TRBV29-1 to TRBJ2-1; the match to TRBD2 covers 8 bases. In germline, CDR1 is SQVTM, CDR2 ANQGSEA. This CDR3 is built from 16 residues. The J segment lost 4 bases and the V segment lost 5 bases, leaving 13 bases of the junction unmatched. CDR3 amino acids: CSVRVGRARSYNEQFF. The CDR3 DNA reads TGCAGCGTTCGGGTCGGGAGGGCCCGGTCTTACAATGAGCAGTTCTTC.

This clonotype has a handful of counts. This chain connects TRBV20-1 to TRBJ2-1, with 7 positions matching TRBD2. The germline V gene has CDR1 DFQATT and CDR2 SNEGSKA (reference sequence). Unmatched junction bases numbered 11, after V lost 7 bases and J lost 2 bases. This CDR3 comprises 15 residues. The CDR3 DNA sequence: TGCAGTGTGACTAGCCACCTTTCAGCCTACAATGAGCAGTTCTTC. Protein product: CSVTSHLSAYNEQFF.

This clonotype was found a few times. This rearrangement joins TRBV7-8 to TRBJ1-5; no firm D call. This CDR3 contains 12 residues. Germline V lookup: CDR1 SGHVS, CDR2 FQNEAQ. V shed 1 base and J shed 4 bases, with 2 bases lying between them. CDR3 in amino acids: CASSLENQPQHF. CDR3 DNA: TGTGCCAGCAGCTTAGAGAATCAGCCCCAGCATTTT.

The rearrangement links TRBV12-3 or TRBV12-4 to TRBJ2-3, with TRBD2 matching 8 bases. The CDR3 is made up of 16 amino acids. V dropped 1 base and J dropped 0; count of bases not matched to a gene: 3. The CDR3, as DNA: TGTGCCAGCAGTTTAGGTAGCGGGAAAAGCACAGATACGCAGTATTTT. It codes for CASSLGSGKSTDTQYF.

The V gene is TRBV19, the J gene TRBJ1-4, with D possibly TRBD1 on 6 matching bases. The V and J ends lost 5 bases and 5 bases respectively, with 9 bases between them. The CDR3 has 13 residues. The V gene's germline CDR1 is LNHDA and CDR2 SQIVND (reference sequence). The CDR3 DNA sequence: TGTGCCAGTAGTGACAGGAGGAATGAAAAACTGTTTTTT. It yields the protein CASSDRRNEKLFF.

This chain uses TRBV6-1 with TRBJ2-4; a weak D match, TRBD2 (7 bases). CDR3 size: 14 residues. Trimming took 6 bases from V and 9 from J, leaving 18 bases between them. Germline values: CDR1 MNHNS, CDR2 SASEGT. DNA for the CDR3: TGTGCCAGCAGGCCAGGGTGGGGGGGCGGCATTCAGTACTTC. As protein: CASRPGWGGGIQYF.

V gene TRBV30 combines with J gene TRBJ2-2; D may match TRBD1 or TRBD2 (6 bases each). The ends were cut back, 5 bases at V and 4 bases at J, with 11 bases in the middle. The germline gives CDR1 GTSNPN, CDR2 SVGIG (reference sequence). This CDR3 is 13 amino acids long. The CDR3 loop reads CAWLGGRTGELFF. In nucleotides, the CDR3 is TGTGCCTGGTTAGGGGGGCGCACCGGGGAGCTGTTTTTT.

The rearrangement links TRBV7-9 to TRBJ2-3; no clear D gene. Germline V gene sequence: CDR1 SEHNR, CDR2 FQNEAQ (reference sequence). This CDR3 has 16 amino acids. V lost 3 bases and J lost 5, with 18 bases in between. CDR3 protein: CASSFENALKGDTQYF. The CDR3 DNA sequence: TGTGCCAGCAGCTTCGAAAATGCCTTAAAGGGAGATACGCAGTATTTT.

This clonotype was seen a few times. The chain recombines TRBV14 with TRBJ2-4; D unresolved. This CDR3 region has 17 residues. V was shortened by 4 bases and J by 3 bases, with 19 bases between the two germline ends. CDR1 is SGHDN, CDR2 FVKESK, per germline. The CDR3 region is CASSPGPDGPIKNIQYF. CDR3 DNA sequence: TGTGCCAGCAGCCCCGGCCCCGACGGACCAATCAAAAACATTCAGTACTTC.

The CDR3 loop is CASSKDRVGETQYF. As DNA, the CDR3 is TGTGCCAGCAGCAAAGACAGGGTTGGAGAGACCCAGTACTTC. This chain connects TRBV21-1 to TRBJ2-5; the table calls TRBD1, which could not be checked here. TRBV21-1 is assigned pseudogene status. The CDR3 is 14 residues long.

This clonotype was picked up a small number of times. The rearrangement joins TRBV12-3 or TRBV12-4 to TRBJ2-1, with D unresolved. V was clipped by 5 bases and J by 7 bases, with 9 bases between them. The CDR3 is 12 residues long. This CDR3 reads CASSIISNEQFF. The CDR3 region has the DNA TGTGCCAGCAGTATTATCTCGAATGAGCAGTTCTTC.

This clonotype was observed a single time. V usage is TRBV10-3 and J usage is TRBJ1-5, with D perhaps matching TRBD1 (5 bases). This CDR3 spans 16 amino acids. The V end was cut by 2 bases, the J end by 2 bases, with 13 bases between. Germline-derived CDR1 and CDR2 are ENHRY and SYGVKD. DNA for the CDR3: TGTGCCATCAGTGAGACATGGGGCGGCGGCAATCAGCCCCAGCATTTT. Protein sequence: CAISETWGGGNQPQHF.

This clonotype has more than one count but fewer than ten. This chain uses TRBV5-6 with TRBJ2-7, with TRBD1 identical over 7 bases. The CDR3 is made up of 16 amino acids. CDR1 SGHDT and CDR2 YYEEEE come from the germline V gene. V shed 6 bases, J shed 5 bases, and the junction held 17 bases outside the gene matches. The CDR3 DNA follows: TGTGCCAGCACCACCCGAGGGGGCGGACTGGAAAACGAGCAGTACTTC. This translates into CASTTRGGGLENEQYF.

The chain joins TRBV20-1 to TRBJ2-3; maybe TRBD2 (6 bases). The CDR3 spans 15 residues. From germline, CDR1 is DFQATT and CDR2 SNEGSKA (reference sequence). V was clipped by 0 bases and J by 3 bases, with 13 bases between them. Here the CDR3 DNA reads TGCAGTGCTAGAGATCTAACGGGAGTGACAGATACGCAGTATTTT. Translation: CSARDLTGVTDTQYF.

The chain links TRBV28 to TRBJ2-7; D gene uncertain. CDR1 and CDR2 (germline): MDHEN, SYDVKM. This CDR3 contains 13 residues. V was pared by 7 bases and J by 7 bases, with 17 bases between. The CDR3 loop is CASTQPPRFEQYF. CDR3 in DNA: TGTGCCAGCACCCAGCCCCCAAGGTTTGAGCAGTACTTC.

In its sample, this clonotype was seen a few times. The V and J genes are TRBV20-1 and TRBJ2-3; 7 nucleotides match TRBD2. The V gene's germline CDR1 is DFQATT and CDR2 SNEGSKA (reference sequence). Unmatched junction bases numbered 13, after V lost 1 base and J lost 0 bases. The CDR3 has 18 residues. CDR3 loop: CSARGGGWRESSTDTQYF. In DNA form, the CDR3 reads TGCAGTGCTAGAGGGGGGGGATGGCGGGAGTCGAGCACAGATACGCAGTATTTT.

The chain employs TRBV30 and TRBJ1-4; D gene ambiguous. The CDR3 is 16 residues long. Germline V CDR1 and CDR2: GTSNPN, SVGIG (reference sequence). Trimming cost V 5 bases and J 0 bases, with 16 bases left between them. The CDR3 loop is CAWGISKVATNEKLFF. The CDR3, as DNA: TGTGCCTGGGGGATCAGTAAGGTAGCAACTAATGAAAAACTGTTTTTT.